The next 5 T cell receptor beta chains were all read from a single sample in a study of CD8+CD57+ T cells in acquired aplastic anemia. CDR3 and TCR beta VDJ profiling relied on a genomic DNA template. MiXCR, applied by TCRdb to the reads, yields one record per CDR3 protein. The table has around 400,000 distinct CDR3 sequences, about two thirds seen once. The sequenced sample was sorted CD4+, CD8+, or CD8+CD57+ T cells (not recorded which) from PBMCs. All receptors derive from a human donor in good health, serving as a control.

At least ten counts were recorded for this clonotype. The chain carries TRBV2 and TRBJ1-2; D is ambiguous. Germline CDR1 reads SNHLY; CDR2 reads FYNNEI. Trimming pared 4 bases from V and 0 bases from J, leaving 9 bases between. This CDR3 is 14 amino acids long. The CDR3 DNA is TGTGCCAGCAGTGGGTACAGCACTAACTATGGCTACACCTTC. Translating gives CASSGYSTNYGYTF.

This rearrangement joins TRBV20-1 to TRBJ2-1, with D perhaps matching TRBD1 (7 bases). V shed 6 bases and J shed 10 bases, with 19 bases lying between them. From germline, CDR1 is DFQATT and CDR2 SNEGSKA (reference sequence). The length of the CDR3 is 13 residues. The CDR3: CSARGVATLEQFF. CDR3 DNA: TGCAGTGCCAGGGGGGTTGCTACACTGGAGCAGTTCTTC.

A remark on this clonotype: The CDR3 does not close with the conserved phenylalanine or tryptophan, likely indicating a read error. The DNA is omitted, as the CDR3 cannot be located on it reliably, and the CDR3 follows TCRdb's listing. The rearrangement links TRBV24-1 to TRBJ1-2; the D call in the table, TRBD1, was not verified against the DNA. The CDR3 is 14 amino acids long, termini counted. Looked up from germline, CDR1 is KGHDR and CDR2 is SFDVKD. This chain's CDR3 is CASSRLGRDYGYTC.

This clonotype occurred many times. The rearrangement joins TRBV9 to TRBJ1-5; tentatively, D is TRBD1 (6 bases). The germline V gene encodes CDR1 SGDLS and CDR2 YYNGEE. V lost 0 bases and J 6 bases, leaving 10 bases between the germline ends. This CDR3 has 14 amino acids. CDR3 amino acids: CASSVGQGSQPQHF. As DNA, the CDR3 is TGTGCCAGCAGCGTAGGTCAGGGGAGTCAGCCCCAGCATTTT.

The CDR3 DNA follows: TGTGCCAGCAGCTTAGGGACGAGGGGCGAGCAGTGCTTCTACAATGAGCAGTTCTTC. This translates into CASSLGTRGEQCFYNEQFF. The chain has TRBV7-6 and TRBJ2-1; D tentatively reads TRBD1 or TRBD2 (5 bases each). Trimming took off 1 base at V and 3 bases at J, with 22 bases between the two ends. From germline, CDR1 is SGHVS and CDR2 FNYEAQ. The CDR3 consists of 19 residues.